This is a list of T cell receptor beta chains from one sample in a study of blood T cell repertoires in COVID-19. Profiled with immunoSEQ multiplex PCR; TCRdb holds only in-frame clones, not every one. The table has around 220,000 clones, 88% seen once. Specimen: PBMCs or T cells enriched from blood (not recorded which). These receptors originate from a woman between 50 and 59 years old with acute COVID-19. Each CDR3 is given with its conserved first and last residue. A D gene is named only where the DNA matches it firmly. Size values are once, few and many counts, or a class for expanded clones, and some rows have none.

D gene | J gene | V gene | clone size | CDR3 DNA | CDR3 protein
TRBD1 | TRBJ1-2 | TRBV6-4 | . | TGTGCCAGCAGTGACTCGATACAGGGGATCCGAGGCTACACCTTC | CASSDSIQGIRGYTF
. | TRBJ1-6 | TRBV27 | . | TGTGCCAGCAGTTCCCTCCCGAGCTCCTATAATTCACCCCTCCACTTT | CASSSLPSSYNSPLHF
TRBD2 | TRBJ2-3 | TRBV5-4 | . | TGTGCCAGCAGCTTGCCTAGCGGGCAAAGCACAGATACGCAGTATTTT | CASSLPSGQSTDTQYF
. | TRBJ2-2 | TRBV5-4 | . | TGTGCCAGCAGTCCGGACACCGGGGAGCTGTTTTTT | CASSPDTGELFF
. | TRBJ2-4 | TRBV3-1/TRBV3-2 | . | TGTGCCAGCAGCCAAGTTCACCTGGCGGGAAAAAACATTCAGTACTTC | CASSQVHLAGKNIQYF
TRBD2 | TRBJ2-1 | TRBV6-2/TRBV6-3 | . | TGTGCCAGCAGTTACCGAAGCGGGGAAACGCAGTTCTTC | CASSYRSGETQFF
TRBD1 | TRBJ2-2 | TRBV29-1 | . | TGCAGCGGGATACAGGGGGCCGGCGGGGAGCTGTTTTTT | CSGIQGAGGELFF
. | TRBJ2-7 | TRBV7-9 | few | TGTGCCAGCAGCTTAACGGGAGTCTACGAGCAGTACTTC | CASSLTGVYEQYF
. | TRBJ1-6 | TRBV7-2 | . | TGTGCCAGCAGCTTCCCCTCGGCAGGCCGTAATTCACCCCTCCACTTT | CASSFPSAGRNSPLHF
. | TRBJ2-3 | TRBV6-5 | . | TGTGCCAGCCAAGAGGTGGGACTTAGCACAGATACGCAGTATTTT | CASQEVGLSTDTQYF
TRBD1 | TRBJ1-2 | TRBV4-3 | few | TGCGCCAGCAGCCCCGGACAGGGATATTTCTTGAGCTACACCTTC | CASSPGQGYFLSYTF
. | TRBJ2-7 | TRBV7-2 | . | TGTGCCAGCAGCTTAGCAGCTATCGAGCAGTACTTC | CASSLAAIEQYF
. | TRBJ1-4 | TRBV29-1 | . | TGCAGCGTTGCTAAGGGGCCTAATGAAAAACTGTTTTTT | CSVAKGPNEKLFF
. | TRBJ1-2 | TRBV6-5 | . | TGTGCCAGCAGTTACTTAGTGGAGGGGACCTCCTATGGCTACACCTTC | CASSYLVEGTSYGYTF
. | TRBJ2-7 | TRBV5-4 | . | TGTGCCAGCAGCTTGAATCGCGAGCAGTACTTC | CASSLNREQYF
. | TRBJ1-2 | TRBV7-2 | . | TGTGCCAGCAGTCCAGCGGGTTGGGCCAGGGACTATGGCTACACCTTC | CASSPAGWARDYGYTF
. | TRBJ1-2 | TRBV18 | . | TGTGCCAGCTCAAGTGCGGGGCCCCGGGGCTACACCTTC | CASSSAGPRGYTF
TRBD1 | TRBJ2-5 | TRBV27 | . | TGTGCCAGCAGTCCCCAGGGGGCGGCCGAAGAGACCCAGTACTTC | CASSPQGAAEETQYF
TRBD2 | TRBJ2-5 | TRBV7-8 | . | TGTGCCAGCCGCCGTATCTCGCGGGAGAGAGAGACCCAGTACTTC | CASRRISRERETQYF
TRBD1 | TRBJ2-2 | TRBV19 | . | TGTGCCAGTAGTCCTATGGACAGGGTCAACACCGGGGAGCTGTTTTTT | CASSPMDRVNTGELFF
TRBD1 | TRBJ1-2 | TRBV5-1 | . | TGCGCCAGCAGCCAACTTTTAACCGGGACAGGGGGCGCAGATGGCTACACCTTC | CASSQLLTGTGGADGYTF
TRBD2 | TRBJ2-1 | TRBV9 | . | TGTGCCAGCAGCGATCTAGGGGGACTAGCGGGGAATGAGCAGTTCTTC | CASSDLGGLAGNEQFF
. | TRBJ1-1 | TRBV7-9 | . | TGTGCCAGCAGCTTAGGGGCCACCAAGCGGGTGGGGAACACTGAAGCTTTCTTT | CASSLGATKRVGNTEAFF